This T cell receptor (beta chain) was identified during a study of OX40 agonist ivuxolimab in advanced cancers. Whole-study context: Ivuxolimab is a fully human IgG2 antibody that activates OX40 (CD134). Every 2 weeks, patients received ivuxolimab intravenously, dosed at 0.01 to 10 mg/kg.

A note on this clone: Its antigen is as yet unknown.

Notes on the study in general: Nonresponders, in some cases, also had low normalized T-cell clonal expansion.

The data were produced by immunoSEQ multiplex PCR, yet TCRdb's version contains in-frame clones alone and is incomplete. The sample includes fewer than 50,000 clones, approximately 86% of them seen just once. CDR3 length: 11 residues. V was trimmed by 0 bases and J by 7 bases, leaving 1 base between them. Per germline, CDR1 MNHNY and CDR2 SVGAGI (reference sequence). This TCR came from an adult with an advanced solid tumor such as melanoma, head and neck, liver or kidney cancer. The chain is built from TRBV6-6 and TRBJ2-1; D is unclear. This specimen was CD4+ or CD8+ T cells sorted from blood, taken in a trial of the OX40 agonist ivuxolimab. CDR3 DNA sequence: TGTGCCAGCAGTTACTCAAATGAGCAGTTCTTC. Protein product: CASSYSNEQFF.